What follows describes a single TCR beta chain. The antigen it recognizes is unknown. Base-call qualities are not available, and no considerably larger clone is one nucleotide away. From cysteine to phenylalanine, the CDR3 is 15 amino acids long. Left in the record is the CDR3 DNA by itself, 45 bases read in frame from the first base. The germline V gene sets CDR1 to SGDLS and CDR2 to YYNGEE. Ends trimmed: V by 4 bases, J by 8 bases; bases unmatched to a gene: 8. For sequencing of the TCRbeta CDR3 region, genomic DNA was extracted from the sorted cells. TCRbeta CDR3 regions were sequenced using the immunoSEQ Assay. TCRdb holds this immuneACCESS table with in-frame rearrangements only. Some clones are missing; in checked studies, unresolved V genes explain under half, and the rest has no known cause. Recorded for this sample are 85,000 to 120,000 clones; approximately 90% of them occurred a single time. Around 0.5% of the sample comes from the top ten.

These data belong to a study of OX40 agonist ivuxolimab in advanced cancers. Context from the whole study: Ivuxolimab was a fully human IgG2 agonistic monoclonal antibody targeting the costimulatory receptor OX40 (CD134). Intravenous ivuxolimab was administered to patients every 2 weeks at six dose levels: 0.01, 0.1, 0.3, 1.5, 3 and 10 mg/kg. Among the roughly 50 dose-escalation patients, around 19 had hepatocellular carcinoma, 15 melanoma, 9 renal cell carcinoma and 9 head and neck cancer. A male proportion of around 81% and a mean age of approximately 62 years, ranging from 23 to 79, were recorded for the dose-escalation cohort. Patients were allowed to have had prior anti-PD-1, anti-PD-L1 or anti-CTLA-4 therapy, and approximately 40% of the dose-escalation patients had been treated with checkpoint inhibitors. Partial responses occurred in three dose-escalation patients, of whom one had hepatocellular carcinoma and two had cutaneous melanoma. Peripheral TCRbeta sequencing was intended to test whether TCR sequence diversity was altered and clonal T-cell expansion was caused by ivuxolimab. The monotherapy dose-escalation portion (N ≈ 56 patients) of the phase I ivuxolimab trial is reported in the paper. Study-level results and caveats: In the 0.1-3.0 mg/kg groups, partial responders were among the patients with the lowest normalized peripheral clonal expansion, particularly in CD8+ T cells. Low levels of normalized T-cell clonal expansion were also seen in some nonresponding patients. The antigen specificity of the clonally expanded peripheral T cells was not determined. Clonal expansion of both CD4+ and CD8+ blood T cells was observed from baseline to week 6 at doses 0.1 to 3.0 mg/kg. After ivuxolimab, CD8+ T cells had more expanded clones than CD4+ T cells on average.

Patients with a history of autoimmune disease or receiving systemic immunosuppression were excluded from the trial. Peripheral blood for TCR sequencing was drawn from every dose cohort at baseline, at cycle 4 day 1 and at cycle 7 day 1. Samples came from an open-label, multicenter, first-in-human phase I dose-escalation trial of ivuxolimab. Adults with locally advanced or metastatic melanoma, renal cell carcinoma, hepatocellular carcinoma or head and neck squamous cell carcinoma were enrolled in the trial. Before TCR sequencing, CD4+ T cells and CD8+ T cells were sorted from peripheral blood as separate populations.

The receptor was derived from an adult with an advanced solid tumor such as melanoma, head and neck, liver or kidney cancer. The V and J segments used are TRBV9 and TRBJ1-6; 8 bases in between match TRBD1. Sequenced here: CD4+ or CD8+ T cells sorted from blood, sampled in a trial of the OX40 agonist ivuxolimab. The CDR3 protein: CASSIDRGVDSPLHF. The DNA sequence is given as TGTGCCAGCAGCATAGACAGGGGTGTGGATTCACCCCTCCACTTT.